This T cell receptor beta chain comes out of a study of blood T cell repertoires in COVID-19. Across the whole study: COVID-19 samples from acute and convalescent phases originated in the United States, Italy and Spain. The analysed material was cDNA or gDNA that came from T cells, B-cell-depleted T cells, or PBMCs.

Original processing methods: Nucleated cell counts were estimated from reference gene primer amplification. The data were produced by immunoSEQ multiplex PCR, yet TCRdb's version contains in-frame clones alone and is incomplete. V and J calls and clone size are given by that table; D and trimming were obtained from the DNA. Here the sample spans 150,000 to 180,000 clones, about four fifths being singletons. Trimming pared 6 bases from V and 2 bases from J, leaving 20 bases between. The germline gives CDR1 KGHDR, CDR2 SFDVKD. The CDR3 loop spans 17 amino acids. The sample consisted of peripheral blood. This TCR was recovered from a woman aged 55-70 years with acute or convalescent COVID-19. The J gene is TRBJ2-3, the V gene TRBV24-1; the D gene is possibly TRBD2 (6 bases). CDR3 sequence (DNA): TGTGCCACCAGTTCCCTTCTCGGACTAACCTTCACAGATACGCAGTATTTT. It specifies CATSSLLGLTFTDTQYF.